This T cell receptor (beta chain) was retrieved from a study of blood T cell repertoires in COVID-19. Method: immunoSEQ multiplex PCR; TCRdb's copy keeps in-frame clones and lacks some. The sample shows around 190,000 clones, more than 75% of them seen only once. Germline loops: CDR1 SGHRS, CDR2 YFSETQ. The CDR3 sequence is 14 residues long. V trimming: 4 bases; J trimming: 4 bases; junction bases outside the gene matches: 5. This TCR derives from a man aged 35-49 years with acute COVID-19. The sample consisted of PBMCs or T cells enriched from blood (not recorded which). This chain connects TRBV5-1 to TRBJ2-7; TRBD1 matches at 10 bases. CDR3 nucleotide sequence: TGCGCCAGCAGCCACGGGACAGGGGAGTACGAGCAGTACTTC. Protein: CASSHGTGEYEQYF.